This is a list of T cell receptor beta chains from one sample in a study of cytomegalovirus exposure and HLA in healthy donors. Using immunoSEQ multiplex PCR, the repertoire was profiled, and TCRdb retains in-frame clones only, with some absent. The data hold about 180,000 clones, with 70% to 85% observed a single time. Sequencing was done on a sample of PBMCs. Receptors originate from a woman between 55 and 75 years old in good health and CMV-seropositive. Each CDR3 is given with its conserved first and last residue. D genes are given only for firm matches. Where a row states a size, it is once, few, many or the class of an expanded clone; other rows omit it.

v_call	j_call	clone_size	d_call	cdr3_aa	cdr3_nt
TRBV28	TRBJ2-3	.	.	CASSTDTDTQYF	TGTGCCAGCAGCACAGACACAGATACGCAGTATTTT
TRBV25-1	TRBJ2-3	.	TRBD2	CASSERGDTQYF	TGTGCCAGCAGTGAGCGGGGGGATACGCAGTATTTT
TRBV5-6	TRBJ1-2	.	TRBD1	CASSWDRDDYGYTF	TGTGCCAGCAGCTGGGACAGGGACGACTATGGCTACACCTTC
TRBV28	TRBJ1-1	.	TRBD1	CASRPRQGPTEAFF	TGTGCCAGCAGACCTCGACAGGGACCCACTGAAGCTTTCTTT
TRBV18	TRBJ1-1	.	.	CASSEQENTEAFF	TGTGCCAGCTCAGAGCAGGAGAACACTGAAGCTTTCTTT
TRBV5-1	TRBJ1-2	.	.	CASSLIAGEGGGYTF	TGCGCCAGCAGCTTAATAGCAGGGGAAGGAGGTGGCTACACCTTC
TRBV6-6	TRBJ2-2	few	.	CASNTGYTGELFF	TGTGCCAGCAATACAGGATACACCGGGGAGCTGTTTTTT
TRBV27	TRBJ2-3	.	.	CASSFSGLSGTQYF	TGTGCCAGCAGTTTTTCGGGGTTATCGGGTACGCAGTATTTT
TRBV20-1	TRBJ1-2	.	.	CSARGGDGYTF	TGCAGTGCTAGGGGGGGGGATGGCTACACCTTC
TRBV6-1	TRBJ2-7	.	.	CASSPGARFEQYF	TGTGCCAGCAGTCCAGGGGCGCGGTTCGAGCAGTACTTC
TRBV15	TRBJ2-6	.	.	CATLSGANGLTF	TGTGCCACCCTCTCTGGGGCCAACGGCCTGACTTTC
TRBV7-9	TRBJ2-6	.	TRBD1	CASSAPGQGARGANVLTF	TGTGCCAGCAGCGCTCCGGGACAGGGGGCGCGTGGGGCCAACGTCCTGACTTTC
TRBV29-1	TRBJ2-3	.	.	CSVEWGRGTDTQYF	TGCAGCGTTGAATGGGGCAGGGGCACAGATACGCAGTATTTT
TRBV11-3	TRBJ1-5	once	TRBD1	CASSLGDRGQSSNQPQHF	TGTGCCAGCAGCTTAGGGGACAGGGGACAGAGTAGCAATCAGCCCCAGCATTTT
TRBV30	TRBJ1-3	.	.	CAWSVPGDSGNTIYF	TGTGCCTGGAGTGTACCGGGGGACTCTGGAAACACCATATATTTT
TRBV7-2	TRBJ1-1	.	.	CASRRVENTEAFF	TGTGCCAGCAGGCGGGTGGAGAACACTGAAGCTTTCTTT
TRBV7-2	TRBJ2-5	few	.	CASRPQWGTGETQYF	TGTGCCAGCAGACCACAGTGGGGTACAGGAGAGACCCAGTACTTC
TRBV10-3	TRBJ1-2	.	.	CAITAVVTEVEYTF	TGTGCCATCACTGCTGTAGTGACAGAGGTCGAGTACACCTTC
TRBV4-1	TRBJ2-1	few	TRBD2	CASSQGLAGENEQFF	TGCGCCAGCAGCCAAGGGCTAGCGGGGGAGAATGAGCAGTTCTTC
TRBV19	TRBJ2-1	.	TRBD2	CASSPSGLAGGHEQFF	TGTGCCAGTAGTCCCTCGGGACTAGCGGGAGGGCACGAGCAGTTCTTC